Listed here are 2 T cell receptor beta chains from one sample, sequenced in a study of cytomegalovirus exposure and HLA in healthy donors (dated by TCRdb to about 2017). To prepare the library, the immunoSEQ multiplex PCR assay was applied. The multiplex PCR relied on a mix of 60 forward primers for TCR Vbeta segments and 13 reverse primers for TCR Jbeta segments. TCRdb limited this immuneACCESS table to in-frame rearrangements with V and J called. A share of clones is missing; checked studies link under half to unresolved V genes, and the rest is unexplained. In all, the sample holds 170,000 or so clones, and approximately 84% of those were seen once. The ten largest clones take up around 6.5% of the sample. Sequenced: PBMCs. These receptors originate from a male donor in good health and CMV-seropositive.

The CDR3 protein is CASSIYQEEGYTF. The CDR3 DNA reads TGTGCCAGTAGTATTTACCAGGAGGAAGGCTACACCTTC. This chain connects TRBV19 to TRBJ1-2; the D is unclear. The V end lost 3 bases, the J end lost 8 bases, and 13 bases lay between the germline ends. This CDR3 has 13 residues. The germline V gene has CDR1 LNHDA and CDR2 SQIVND (reference sequence).

The chain couples TRBV19 to TRBJ1-5; 9 nucleotides align to TRBD1. The V and J ends lost 6 bases and 3 bases, in that order; junction bases with no gene match: 9. The CDR3 loop spans 16 amino acids. Looked up from germline, CDR1 is LNHDA and CDR2 is SQIVND (reference sequence). The CDR3 sequence: CASRALGQGNNQPQHF. The DNA for the CDR3 is TGTGCCAGTAGGGCTTTAGGACAGGGGAACAATCAGCCCCAGCATTTT.